Presented here are 27 T cell receptor beta chains from one specimen sequenced in a study of vaccination and CD4 T cells after COVID-19. The Oncomine TCR Beta short-read assay sequenced DNA from cultured CD4+ T cells. TCRdb analysed the PCR reads with MiXCR anew, one entry per CDR3 protein. The top ten clones hold over 10% of a sample with some 12,000 distinct CDR3 sequences, 53% of them seen once. For these receptors, no antigen is known. Indicated treatment: roughly 10-day PBMC culture with coronavirus spike peptide pools or control peptides (ViraFEST assay). The material sequenced was CD4+ T cells from blood, cultured in vitro. These TCRs come from a human donor who had recovered from COVID-19.

This clonotype was observed a single time. The chain employs TRBV6-5 and TRBJ2-1; 15 positions agree with TRBD2. V gave up 0 bases and J gave up 5 bases; unmatched junction bases: 5. CDR3 length equals 18 residues. Per germline, CDR1 MNHEY and CDR2 SVGAGI. The CDR3 is CASSYSPGLAGGNNEQFF. The CDR3 bases are TGTGCCAGCAGTTACTCTCCGGGACTAGCGGGAGGTAACAATGAGCAGTTCTTC.

V gene TRBV12-3 or TRBV12-4 combines with J gene TRBJ2-3, with 13 bases lining up with TRBD2. The CDR3 loop spans 16 amino acids. V gave up 5 bases and J gave up 7 bases; unmatched junction bases: 9. The DNA of the CDR3 is TGTGCCAGCAGTGGTTACGGACTAGCGGGAGTTAATACGCAGTATTTT. This translates into CASSGYGLAGVNTQYF.

The rearrangement links TRBV7-8 to TRBJ2-7; 9 bases agree with TRBD2. The V segment lost 0 bases and the J segment 0 bases; nucleotides outside the gene matches: 3. The CDR3 consists of 16 residues. Germline V CDR1 and CDR2: SGHVS, FQNEAQ. The CDR3 DNA reads as TGTGCCAGCAGCTTAGCTAGCGGGGGCAGCTCCTACGAGCAGTACTTC. Translation gives CASSLASGGSSYEQYF.

This clonotype was recorded a few times. The chain recombines TRBV6-2 or TRBV6-3 with TRBJ1-2; TRBD1 agrees at 7 bases. J was trimmed by 8 bases and V by 6 bases; bases with no gene match: 12. Germline CDR1 MNHEY, CDR2 SVGEGT. The CDR3 is made up of 14 amino acids. The CDR3 here is CASSLPATGRGYTF. The CDR3 DNA reads as TGTGCCAGCAGCCTCCCTGCGACAGGGCGAGGCTACACCTTC.

This chain uses TRBV28 with TRBJ1-2, with no clear D. Germline V lookup: CDR1 MDHEN, CDR2 SYDVKM. V lost 4 bases and J lost 4, with 7 bases in between. This CDR3 is 12 amino acids long. CDR3 protein: CASSYNVYGYTF. CDR3 nucleotides: TGTGCCAGCAGTTACAATGTCTATGGCTACACCTTC.

This chain uses TRBV24-1 with TRBJ2-3; 7 nucleotides agree with TRBD1. CDR1 is KGHDR, CDR2 SFDVKD, per germline. With 0 bases clipped from V and 6 bases from J, the junction kept 5 bases outside the gene matches. The CDR3 spans 15 residues. CDR3 loop: CATSDLEGALDTQYF. The CDR3 DNA sequence: TGTGCCACCAGTGATTTGGAGGGGGCTTTGGATACGCAGTATTTT.

This chain uses TRBV28 with TRBJ1-1; D unclear. The length of the CDR3 is 13 residues. Germline lookup yields CDR1 MDHEN and CDR2 SYDVKM. V was clipped by 1 base and J by 0 bases, with 3 bases between them. The CDR3 loop is CASSLSVNTEAFF. CDR3 coding DNA: TGTGCCAGCAGTTTATCTGTGAACACTGAAGCTTTCTTT.

V gene TRBV18 combines with J gene TRBJ1-4; D remains ambiguous. Trimming pared 1 base from V and 0 bases from J, leaving 6 bases between. The germline gives CDR1 KGHSH, CDR2 LQKENI. The CDR3 loop spans 15 amino acids. The CDR3 nucleotides are TGTGCCAGCTCACCACTGGATGCAACTAATGAAAAACTGTTTTTT. Its protein product is CASSPLDATNEKLFF.

This rearrangement joins TRBV2 to TRBJ2-7; the D is unclear. There are 12 residues in the CDR3. Germline CDR1 reads SNHLY; CDR2 reads FYNNEI. Trimming stripped 6 bases from V and 0 bases from J, with 6 bases between. CDR3 sequence (DNA): TGTGCCAGCAGATTGGGCTCCTACGAGCAGTACTTC. It is translated as CASRLGSYEQYF.

The chain joins TRBV7-2 to TRBJ2-3; perhaps TRBD2 as D (5 bases). The ends were cut back, 4 bases at V and 0 bases at J, with 5 bases in the middle. CDR1 is SGHTA, CDR2 FQGNSA, per germline. The CDR3 covers 13 residues. The CDR3 loop reads CASSWTSTDTQYF. The CDR3 bases are TGTGCCAGCAGCTGGACTAGCACAGATACGCAGTATTTT.

The table lists this clonotype with a few counts. The chain employs TRBV6-1 and TRBJ1-1; 7 positions agree with TRBD1. Per germline, CDR1 MNHNS and CDR2 SASEGT. Trimming took 7 bases from V and 1 from J; bases not matched to a gene: 6. The CDR3 runs to 14 residues. Written as DNA, the CDR3 is TGTGCCAGCAACAGGGGAGGACAGAACACTGAAGCTTTCTTT. This sequence encodes CASNRGGQNTEAFF.

This clonotype appeared a few times. The chain employs TRBV2 and TRBJ1-2; no reliable D call. Trimming removed 5 bases from V and 7 bases from J, with 11 bases in between. The CDR3 sequence is 12 residues long. Germline assignment: CDR1 SNHLY and CDR2 FYNNEI. The CDR3 loop is CASSPTFGGYTF. CDR3 DNA sequence: TGTGCCAGCAGTCCGACATTCGGTGGCTACACCTTC. Full variable domain (rest looked up from reference TRBV2 and TRBJ1-2): EPEVTQTPSHQVTQMGQEVILRCVPISNHLYFYWYRQILGQKVEFLVSFYNNEISEKSEIFDDQFSVERPDGSNFTLKIRSTKLEDSAMYFCASSPTFGGYTFGSGTRLTVV.

The chain joins TRBV20-1 to TRBJ2-7, with TRBD2 identical over 15 bases. Germline loops: CDR1 DFQATT, CDR2 SNEGSKA (reference sequence). The ends lost 2 bases at V and 1 base at J; junction bases unmatched: 9. The CDR3 is made up of 18 amino acids. In nucleotides, the CDR3 is TGCAGTGCTAGATCTACCCGGACTAGCGGGAGGGGTTCCTACGAGCAGTACTTC. Translating gives CSARSTRTSGRGSYEQYF.

The V and J genes are TRBV11-3 and TRBJ2-2, with D possibly being TRBD1 (5 bases). This CDR3 comprises 13 residues. V lost 2 bases and J 7 bases, leaving 8 bases between the germline ends. CDR1 is SGHNT, CDR2 YENEEA, per germline. CDR3 residues: CASSLTTGGELFF. The CDR3 region has the DNA TGTGCCAGCAGCTTAACTACAGGCGGGGAGCTGTTTTTT.

V is TRBV20-1 and J is TRBJ2-6, with 8 bases lining up with TRBD1. The CDR3 has 18 amino acids. The germline V gene encodes CDR1 DFQATT and CDR2 SNEGSKA (reference sequence). V trimming: 2 bases; J trimming: 0 bases; junction bases outside the gene matches: 9. The CDR3 reads CSARLSGTGDSGANVLTF. Here the CDR3 DNA reads TGCAGTGCTAGACTTTCCGGGACAGGTGACTCTGGGGCCAACGTCCTGACTTTC.

This clonotype was seen a few times. V and J are TRBV20-1 and TRBJ2-5; D uncertain. Germline V CDR1 and CDR2: DFQATT, SNEGSKA (reference sequence). Trimming left V 1 base short and J 5 bases short, with 11 bases between. CDR3 length: 13 residues. Here the CDR3 reads CSARGESSETQYF. The CDR3 nucleotides read TGCAGTGCTAGAGGAGAGTCTTCGGAGACCCAGTACTTC.

This clonotype was picked up a small number of times. V gene TRBV20-1 combines with J gene TRBJ2-3; D unresolved. V was trimmed by 5 bases and J by 2 bases, leaving 11 bases between them. The germline V gene encodes CDR1 DFQATT and CDR2 SNEGSKA (reference sequence). CDR3 length: 13 residues. In DNA form, the CDR3 reads TGCAGTGCTGGACGGATGAACACAGATACGCAGTATTTT. This sequence encodes CSAGRMNTDTQYF.

V is TRBV10-3 and J is TRBJ2-2; D ambiguous. In germline, CDR1 is ENHRY, CDR2 SYGVKD. V was clipped by 1 base and J by 3 bases, with 6 bases between them. The CDR3 contains 14 residues. The CDR3 nucleotides are TGTGCCATCAGTGAGTTTCAGCACACCGGGGAGCTGTTTTTT. Translating it yields CAISEFQHTGELFF.

J is TRBJ1-2 and V is TRBV30, with unresolved D. The germline V gene encodes CDR1 GTSNPN and CDR2 SVGIG (reference sequence). This CDR3 spans 12 amino acids. V was trimmed by 3 bases and J by 4 bases, leaving 9 bases between them. CDR3 nucleotides: TGTGCCTGGAGATCTGGGGTCTATGGCTACACCTTC. Translating gives CAWRSGVYGYTF.

The V call is TRBV30, the J call TRBJ1-4; 9 positions match TRBD1. This CDR3 region has 14 residues. CDR1 is GTSNPN and CDR2 is SVGIG in the germline V gene (reference sequence). V lost 1 base and J lost 8; bases outside the gene matches: 5. CDR3 DNA: TGTGCCTGGAGTGGGGGACAGGGAGGAGAAAAACTGTTTTTT. This gives the protein CAWSGGQGGEKLFF.

The chain couples TRBV19 to TRBJ2-1; maybe TRBD2 (6 bases). Looked up from germline, CDR1 is LNHDA and CDR2 is SQIVND (reference sequence). V lost 4 bases and J 4 bases, leaving 17 bases between the germline ends. This CDR3 spans 16 amino acids. Here the CDR3 reads CASSTGVGQGYNEQFF. CDR3 nucleotides: TGTGCCAGTAGTACGGGGGTCGGGCAGGGTTACAATGAGCAGTTCTTC.

By sample fraction, this clonotype is medium-sized. J is TRBJ2-7 and V is TRBV15; TRBD1 is a possible D gene (5 bases). The V and J ends lost 0 bases and 2 bases respectively, with 17 bases between them. The CDR3 has 17 residues. Germline V gives CDR1 LNHNV, CDR2 YYDKDF (reference sequence). The CDR3 region has the DNA TGTGCCACCAGCAGAGATTACCTTGGGCAGGGTCCCTACGAGCAGTACTTC. It specifies CATSRDYLGQGPYEQYF. The variable domain in full, with the rest retrieved from reference TRBV15 and TRBJ2-7, is DAMVIQNPRYQVTQFGKPVTLSCSQTLNHNVMYWYQQKSSQAPKLLFHYYDKDFNNEADTPDNFQSRRPNTSFCFLDIRSPGLGDTAMYLCATSRDYLGQGPYEQYFGPGTRLTVT.

This chain joins TRBV10-2 and TRBJ1-1; 8 bases fit TRBD1. CDR1 and CDR2 from the germline V gene are WSHSY and SAAADI. The ends lost 5 bases at V and 12 bases at J; junction bases unmatched: 11. There are 13 residues in the CDR3. CDR3 bases: TGCGCCAGCAGTCGATCAGACAGGGGTAAAACTTTCTTT. It encodes CASSRSDRGKTFF.

This clonotype has only a few counts. The gene calls are TRBV6-1 and TRBJ2-1; D unclear. Trimming took 7 bases from V and 4 from J, leaving 11 bases between them. Per the germline V gene, CDR1 is MNHNS and CDR2 is SASEGT. CDR3 length: 13 amino acids. Written as DNA, the CDR3 is TGTGCCAGCACTCTATCCCAGTACAATGAGCAGTTCTTC. Translation gives CASTLSQYNEQFF.

The rearrangement links TRBV6-2 or TRBV6-3 to TRBJ2-3; possibly TRBD1 or TRBD2 for D (5 bases each). The CDR3 sequence is 13 residues long. The V end lost 5 bases, the J end lost 5 bases, and 11 bases lay between the germline ends. Germline V lookup: CDR1 MNHEY, CDR2 SVGEGT. The CDR3 DNA is TGTGCCAGCAGTGAGGGGCTCCTAGATACGCAGTATTTT. This sequence encodes CASSEGLLDTQYF.

V is TRBV6-1 and J is TRBJ1-6, with D perhaps TRBD1 (5 bases). Germline V gives CDR1 MNHNS, CDR2 SASEGT. The CDR3 has 15 residues. V gave up 6 bases and J gave up 10 bases, with 19 bases separating them. CDR3 residues: CASRREGREASPLHF. CDR3 DNA sequence: TGTGCCAGCAGGCGGGAGGGCAGGGAGGCATCACCCCTCCACTTT.

The chain combines TRBV20-1 with TRBJ1-2; possibly TRBD1 for D (5 bases). CDR1 is DFQATT and CDR2 is SNEGSKA in the germline V gene (reference sequence). Trimming stripped 0 bases from V and 2 bases from J, with 13 bases between. This CDR3 contains 15 residues. The CDR3 sequence is CSARDLGRANYGYTF. The CDR3 bases are TGCAGTGCTAGAGATTTAGGCAGGGCGAACTATGGCTACACCTTC.